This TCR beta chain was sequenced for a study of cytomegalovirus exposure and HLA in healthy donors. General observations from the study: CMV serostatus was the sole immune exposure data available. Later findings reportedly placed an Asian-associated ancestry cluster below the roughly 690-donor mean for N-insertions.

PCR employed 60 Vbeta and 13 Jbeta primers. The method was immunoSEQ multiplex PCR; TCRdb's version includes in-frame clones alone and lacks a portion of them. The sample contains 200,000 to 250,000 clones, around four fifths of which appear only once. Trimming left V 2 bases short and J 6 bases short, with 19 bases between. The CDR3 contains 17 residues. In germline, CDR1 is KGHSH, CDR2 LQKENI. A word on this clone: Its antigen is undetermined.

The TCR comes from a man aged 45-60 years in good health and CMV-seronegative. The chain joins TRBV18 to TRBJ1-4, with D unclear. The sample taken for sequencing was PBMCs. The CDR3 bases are TGTGCCAGCTCACCAGGTTTCGGGCCCCGGGGTGATGAAAAACTGTTTTTT. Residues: CASSPGFGPRGDEKLFF. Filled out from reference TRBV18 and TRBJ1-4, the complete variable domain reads NAGVMQNPRHLVRRRGQEARLRCSPMKGHSHVYWYRQLPEEGLKFMVYLQKENIIDESGMPKERFSAEFPKEGPSILRIQQVVRGDSAAYFCASSPGFGPRGDEKLFFGSGTQLSVL.